The rows below give T cell receptor beta chains drawn from one sample of a study of blood T cell repertoires in COVID-19. Profiled with immunoSEQ multiplex PCR; TCRdb holds only in-frame clones, not every one. The sample carries over 70,000 clones, over 75% recorded once. Sequencing used peripheral blood. These receptors came from a man older than 75 with acute or convalescent COVID-19. CDR3s include the opening cysteine and the closing phenylalanine or tryptophan. The D gene is left open where the match is weak. Where a row states a size, it is once, few, many or the class of an expanded clone; other rows omit it.

abundance,j_gene,d_gene,v_gene,CDR3aa,CDR3nt
.,TRBJ2-3,TRBD2,TRBV18,CASSSRTSGSTDTQYF,TGTGCCAGCTCATCCCGGACTAGCGGGAGCACAGATACGCAGTATTTT
once,TRBJ2-1,.,TRBV5-1,CASSTTQSYNEQFF,TGCGCCAGCAGCACTACTCAATCCTACAATGAGCAGTTCTTC
once,TRBJ1-5,.,TRBV27,CASSLSREFNQPQHF,TGTGCCAGCAGTTTATCTAGGGAGTTCAATCAGCCCCAGCATTTT
.,TRBJ1-4,.,TRBV19,CASGKLALSLGEKLFF,TGTGCCTCAGGGAAACTGGCCCTATCCTTGGGTGAAAAACTGTTTTTT
.,TRBJ2-7,.,TRBV12-5,CASGLSDRGEQYF,TGTGCTAGTGGTTTGTCGGATCGAGGCGAGCAGTACTTC
.,TRBJ2-3,.,TRBV5-1,CASRVEGGRADTQYF,TGCGCCAGCAGAGTCGAAGGGGGGAGGGCAGATACGCAGTATTTT
.,TRBJ1-4,TRBD1,TRBV29-1,CSVTGTGAEKLFF,TGCAGCGTTACCGGGACAGGGGCCGAAAAACTGTTTTTT
.,TRBJ2-7,TRBD2,TRBV7-2,CASLAGVMGEQYF,TGTGCCAGTTTAGCGGGAGTAATGGGCGAGCAGTACTTC
.,TRBJ2-7,.,TRBV28,CASSSGWSSAYEQYF,TGTGCCAGCAGTTCAGGCTGGTCGTCGGCCTACGAGCAGTACTTC
.,TRBJ1-5,.,TRBV19,CASSIAGISNQPQHF,TGTGCCAGTAGTATAGCAGGGATAAGCAATCAGCCCCAGCATTTT
.,TRBJ1-6,TRBD1,TRBV7-3,CASSLLGQGSSPLHF,TGTGCCAGCAGCTTACTAGGACAGGGTTCTTCACCCCTCCACTTT
.,TRBJ1-2,TRBD1,TRBV20-1,CSASLGGANPDRGYTF,TGCAGTGCTAGTTTAGGGGGCGCGAATCCGGATCGTGGCTACACCTTC
.,TRBJ1-1,TRBD1,TRBV6-5,CASSYAGTAEAFF,TGTGCCAGCAGTTACGCTGGGACAGCTGAAGCTTTCTTT
.,TRBJ1-1,.,TRBV18,CASSREGLMNTEAFF,TGTGCCAGCTCACGGGAGGGGTTGATGAACACTGAAGCTTTCTTT
.,TRBJ2-7,TRBD2,TRBV5-1,CASSSLAGDYEQYF,TGCGCCAGCAGCTCCCTAGCGGGAGATTACGAGCAGTACTTC
few,TRBJ1-5,TRBD1,TRBV10-3,CAIGDRDNQPQHF,TGTGCCATCGGGGACAGGGACAATCAGCCCCAGCATTTT
.,TRBJ1-3,TRBD1,TRBV7-6,CASSLGQVASSNTIYF,TGTGCCAGCAGCTTGGGACAGGTAGCTAGCTCGAACACCATATATTTT